Listed below are T cell receptor beta chains from one sample, sequenced in a study of cytotoxic CD8 clonotypes in ibrutinib-treated CLL. Sequencing used immunoSEQ multiplex PCR; TCRdb keeps in-frame clones, though not all of them. This table holds some 98,000 clones, roughly 80% found once. This specimen consisted of PBMCs, obtained after 12 months of ibrutinib treatment. The receptor source for this set is a human donor with chronic lymphocytic leukemia. Both conserved end residues are part of each CDR3. Fields, in order: D gene, J gene, clone size, CDR3 length, V gene, CDR3 DNA, CDR3 protein. The D gene is left open where the match is weak. Only part of the rows carry a size: once, few, many, or a class if the clone is expanded.

.	TRBJ1-5	.	14	TRBV5-6	TGTGCCAGCAGCCGGGGTCCGGAGCGTCCGCCCCAGCATTTT	CASSRGPERPPQHF
.	TRBJ2-5	.	13	TRBV7-2	TGTGCCAGCAGCTTAACTCTACAAGAGACCCAGTACTTC	CASSLTLQETQYF
.	TRBJ1-4	.	15	TRBV2	TGTGCCAGCAGTGAATCTGACAGCCGATATGAAAAACTGTTTTTT	CASSESDSRYEKLFF
.	TRBJ2-2	.	17	TRBV11-2	TGTGCCAGCAGCCCTTACCTGGGATCCCGATCGGACGGGGAGCTGTTTTTT	CASSPYLGSRSDGELFF
.	TRBJ2-1	.	14	TRBV6-1	TGTGCCAGCAGTGAAATGTTTGAATTGAATGAGCAGTTCTTC	CASSEMFELNEQFF
TRBD1	TRBJ2-7	once	12	TRBV29-1	TGCAGCGTTGGACAGGGGCCAGGCGAGCAGTACTTC	CSVGQGPGEQYF
TRBD2	TRBJ2-5	.	14	TRBV30	TGTGCCTGGAGTCCGGGAGGGTCGGAGGAGACCCAGTACTTC	CAWSPGGSEETQYF
.	TRBJ2-2	.	16	TRBV5-6	TGTGCCAGCAGCCGGAGGACAGGACTAAACACCGGGGAGCTGTTTTTT	CASSRRTGLNTGELFF
.	TRBJ2-7	.	15	TRBV6-5	TGTGCCAGCAGTTACGGCACGGGGGCTGACTACGAGCAGTACTTC	CASSYGTGADYEQYF
TRBD1	TRBJ1-6	few	15	TRBV5-1	TGCGCCAGCAGCTTGGCCTCGACAGGGGATTCACCCCTCCACTTT	CASSLASTGDSPLHF
TRBD2	TRBJ2-7	.	14	TRBV5-1	TGCGCCAGCGCTCCGGGACTAGACTCCTACGAGCAGTACTTC	CASAPGLDSYEQYF
TRBD2	TRBJ2-3	.	16	TRBV19	TGTGCCAGTAGTAAGACGGGACTAGCGGGGACAGATACGCAGTATTTT	CASSKTGLAGTDTQYF
.	TRBJ1-2	few	14	TRBV5-1	TGCGCCAGCAGCTTGGCCGGGGCAGTTAATGGCTACACCTTC	CASSLAGAVNGYTF
.	TRBJ1-4	.	14	TRBV28	TGTGCCAGCGCTAGGGGACAACAGAATGAAAAACTGTTTTTT	CASARGQQNEKLFF
TRBD2	TRBJ2-3	.	15	TRBV18	TGTGCCAGCTCACCAAGAAGCGGGACCATAGATACGCAGTATTTT	CASSPRSGTIDTQYF
.	TRBJ2-3	once	15	TRBV6-6	TGTGCCAGCAGTTACTCTAAATCTAGCACAGATACGCAGTATTTT	CASSYSKSSTDTQYF
.	TRBJ2-7	.	14	TRBV2	TGTGCCAGCAGCCCAGGACCGCCTACGTACGAGCAGTACTTC	CASSPGPPTYEQYF
TRBD2	TRBJ2-7	.	13	TRBV6-1	TGTGCCAGCATCAGCGGGGGGGTCTACGAGCAGTACTTC	CASISGGVYEQYF
.	TRBJ2-7	.	14	TRBV6-5	TGTGCCAGCAGCGCCAGCGGGTTCTCCTACGAGCAGTACTTC	CASSASGFSYEQYF
.	TRBJ2-3	.	15	TRBV30	TGTGCCCAGGGATCGGGTTCTGGAAGCACAGATACGCAGTATTTT	CAQGSGSGSTDTQYF
TRBD2	TRBJ2-5	.	17	TRBV11-3	TGTGCCAGCAGCTCCAGACTAGCGGGGGGTAAACAAGAGACCCAGTACTTC	CASSSRLAGGKQETQYF
.	TRBJ2-2	few	13	TRBV10-1	TGCGCCAGCAGCGAAGACAACACCGGGGAGCTGTTTTTT	CASSEDNTGELFF
.	TRBJ2-6	once	16	TRBV13	TGTGCCAGCAGCCGTTGGTGGGGGGCTGGGGCCAACGTCCTGACTTTC	CASSRWWGAGANVLTF
.	TRBJ2-7	few	12	TRBV9	TGTGCCAGCAGCGAGACTTCCATATCTGGGCCCTTC	CASSETSISGPF
.	TRBJ2-7	.	13	TRBV5-6	TGTGCCAGCAGCTTGGCCGGCAGATACGAGCAGTACTTC	CASSLAGRYEQYF
.	TRBJ1-2	.	16	TRBV5-4	TGTGCCAGCAGCCCCGGGGGGTCAGGCAGGAACTATGGCTACACCTTC	CASSPGGSGRNYGYTF
.	TRBJ1-2	.	14	TRBV5-1	TGCGCCAGCAGCTTGGGGGGGAGTGACTATGGCTACACCTTC	CASSLGGSDYGYTF
.	TRBJ1-1	few	11	TRBV6-5	TGTGCCAGCGGCAGGGATACTGAAGCTTTCTTT	CASGRDTEAFF
TRBD1	TRBJ1-2	.	15	TRBV7-9	TGTGCCAGCAGCCCCTCAGGGGGCGGCTCATATGGCTACACCTTC	CASSPSGGGSYGYTF
.	TRBJ1-1	.	14	TRBV5-1	TGCGCCAGCAGCTTGGAACCGAGGACAACTGAAGCTTTCTTT	CASSLEPRTTEAFF
TRBD1	TRBJ2-7	.	14	TRBV19	TGTGCCAGTAGTCGGGGGACAGGGGGCATCGAGCAGTACTTC	CASSRGTGGIEQYF
.	TRBJ1-3	.	15	TRBV7-2	TGTGCCAGCAGCTTATTCGGGTCTGTTGGAAACACCATATATTTT	CASSLFGSVGNTIYF
.	TRBJ2-1	.	12	TRBV7-2	TGTGCCAGCAGCTTAGCTTCCGGCAGGCAGTTCTTC	CASSLASGRQFF
TRBD1	TRBJ1-1	.	14	TRBV5-1	TGCGCCAGCAGCTTGACAGGGGGCCGATATGAAGCTTTCTTT	CASSLTGGRYEAFF
.	TRBJ1-1	few	15	TRBV7-9	TGTGCCAGCAGCTTACTGACAGGACTGAACACTGAAGCTTTCTTT	CASSLLTGLNTEAFF
.	TRBJ2-7	many	15	TRBV7-8	TGTGCCAGCAGCTTAGCGCCCAACCCCTCCTACGAGCAGTACTTC	CASSLAPNPSYEQYF
.	TRBJ1-5	.	13	TRBV18	TGTGCCAGCTCACAAGGGCGCAATCAGCCCCAGCATTTT	CASSQGRNQPQHF
.	TRBJ1-6	.	16	TRBV30	TGTGCCTGGAGATATGTCGGCGTGGGCAAGGGTTCACCCCTCCACTTT	CAWRYVGVGKGSPLHF
.	TRBJ1-3	few	17	TRBV21-1	TGTGCCAGCAGCCCTTGGGGTGGGACCGAGTCTGGAAACACCATATATTTT	CASSPWGGTESGNTIYF
TRBD1	TRBJ1-1	few	15	TRBV5-1	TGCGCCAGCAGGTATGCCGGGACAGCTAACACTGAAGCTTTCTTT	CASRYAGTANTEAFF
.	TRBJ2-7	.	15	TRBV19	TGTGCCAGTAGTCCCGCAGGGGCTCAATTACACGAGCAGTACTTC	CASSPAGAQLHEQYF
TRBD1	TRBJ1-2	.	16	TRBV7-9	TGTGCCAGCAGCCCGCGTTCAGGGGGCGGAGGGAGTGGCTACACCTTC	CASSPRSGGGGSGYTF
TRBD1	TRBJ1-3	.	16	TRBV18	TGTGCCAGCTCACCACCGGGACAGGCCTCTGGAAACACCATATATTTT	CASSPPGQASGNTIYF
TRBD1	TRBJ2-7	once	15	TRBV9	TGTGCCAGCAGCGTAGGAGCAGGGGGCGCCTACGAGCAGTACTTC	CASSVGAGGAYEQYF
.	TRBJ2-7	.	16	TRBV6-6	TGTGCCAGCAGTTACTCGAGGGCAGGGGATGTTTACGAGCAGTACTTC	CASSYSRAGDVYEQYF
.	TRBJ1-2	.	13	TRBV28	TGTGCCAGCAGTCCCACAGCTAACTATGGCTACACCTTC	CASSPTANYGYTF
.	TRBJ1-6	.	14	TRBV5-1	TGCGCCAGCAGCTTGGCCATTGATAATTCACCCCTCCACTTT	CASSLAIDNSPLHF
.	TRBJ2-4	.	16	TRBV7-3	TGTGCCAGCAGCTCGGGGAGTACCACGACCAAAAACATTCAGTACTTC	CASSSGSTTTKNIQYF